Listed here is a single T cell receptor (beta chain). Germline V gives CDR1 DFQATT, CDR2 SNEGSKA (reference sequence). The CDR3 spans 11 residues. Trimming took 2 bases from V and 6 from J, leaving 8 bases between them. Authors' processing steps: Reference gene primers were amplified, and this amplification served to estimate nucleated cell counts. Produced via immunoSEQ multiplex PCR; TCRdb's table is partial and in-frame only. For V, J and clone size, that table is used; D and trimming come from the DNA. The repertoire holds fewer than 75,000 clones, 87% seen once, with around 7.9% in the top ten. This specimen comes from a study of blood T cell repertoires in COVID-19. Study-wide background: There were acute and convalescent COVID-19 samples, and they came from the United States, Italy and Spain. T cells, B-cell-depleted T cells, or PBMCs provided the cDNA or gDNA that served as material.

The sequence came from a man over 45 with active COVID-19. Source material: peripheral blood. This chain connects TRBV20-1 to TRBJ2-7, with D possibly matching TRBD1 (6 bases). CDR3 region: CSARLGAEQYF. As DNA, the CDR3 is TGCAGTGCTAGACTGGGGGCCGAGCAGTACTTC.